A selection of T cell receptor beta chains follows, all from one sample in a study of vaccination and CD4 T cells after COVID-19. TCRdb reanalysed the PCR reads using MiXCR and keeps one entry per CDR3 protein. Altogether about 5,700 distinct CDR3 sequences are present, 34% being singletons, with the ten largest covering approximately 35%. Antigen specificity for these receptors is unknown. Material: CD4+ T cells from blood, cultured in vitro. Receptors were obtained from a human donor in good health. The CDR3 runs from the conserved cysteine through the conserved F or W. Fields, in order: CDR3 protein, CDR3 DNA, D gene, V gene, clone size, J gene. The D gene is left open where the match is weak. Clone size is shown for a subset of rows, as once, few, many or a class of expanded clone.

cdr3_aa: CASSFGQGPPNTGELFF
cdr3_nt: TGTGCCAGCAGTTTTGGGCAGGGGCCCCCGAACACCGGGGAGCTGTTTTTT
d_call: .
v_call: TRBV27
clone_size: once
j_call: TRBJ2-2

cdr3_aa: CASSFFRGEETQYF
cdr3_nt: TGTGCCAGCAGTTTCTTCAGGGGAGAAGAGACCCAGTACTTC
d_call: .
v_call: TRBV12-3/TRBV12-4
clone_size: .
j_call: TRBJ2-5

cdr3_aa: CASSEGTSGGGEQFF
cdr3_nt: TGTGCCAGCAGTGAAGGGACTAGCGGGGGGGGTGAGCAGTTCTTC
d_call: TRBD2
v_call: TRBV6-4
clone_size: few
j_call: TRBJ2-1

cdr3_aa: CSARDVDRVYGYTF
cdr3_nt: TGCAGTGCTAGAGATGTCGACAGGGTCTATGGCTACACCTTC
d_call: TRBD1
v_call: TRBV20-1
clone_size: .
j_call: TRBJ1-2

cdr3_aa: CASSSFQGQETQYF
cdr3_nt: TGTGCCAGCAGCTCGTTCCAGGGGCAAGAGACCCAGTACTTC
d_call: .
v_call: TRBV7-9
clone_size: .
j_call: TRBJ2-5

cdr3_aa: CASSYEVNYGYTF
cdr3_nt: TGTGCCAGCAGTTACGAGGTTAACTATGGCTACACCTTC
d_call: .
v_call: TRBV6-5
clone_size: few
j_call: TRBJ1-2

cdr3_aa: CASSEFRDTEAFF
cdr3_nt: TGTGCCAGCAGTGAATTTCGGGACACTGAAGCTTTCTTT
d_call: .
v_call: TRBV6-1
clone_size: few
j_call: TRBJ1-1

cdr3_aa: CASSPSTANYGYTF
cdr3_nt: TGTGCCAGCAGCCCCTCGACAGCTAACTATGGCTACACCTTC
d_call: .
v_call: TRBV7-8
clone_size: few
j_call: TRBJ1-2

cdr3_aa: CSADGQGDYGYTF
cdr3_nt: TGCAGTGCTGATGGACAGGGAGACTATGGCTACACCTTC
d_call: TRBD1
v_call: TRBV20-1
clone_size: .
j_call: TRBJ1-2

cdr3_aa: CASSEGGDWRPQHF
cdr3_nt: TGTGCCAGCAGTGAGGGGGGAGATTGGAGGCCCCAGCATTTT
d_call: .
v_call: TRBV6-1
clone_size: .
j_call: TRBJ1-5

cdr3_aa: CASSLGTANYGYTF
cdr3_nt: TGCGCCAGCAGCTTGGGGACAGCTAACTATGGCTACACCTTC
d_call: .
v_call: TRBV5-1
clone_size: .
j_call: TRBJ1-2

cdr3_aa: CASSLRAGNTGELFF
cdr3_nt: TGTGCCAGCAGCCTTCGAGCCGGGAACACCGGGGAGCTGTTTTTT
d_call: .
v_call: TRBV7-9
clone_size: few
j_call: TRBJ2-2

cdr3_aa: CAISDHEGRGETQYF
cdr3_nt: TGTGCCATCAGTGACCACGAGGGGAGAGGAGAGACCCAGTACTTC
d_call: .
v_call: TRBV10-3
clone_size: .
j_call: TRBJ2-5

cdr3_aa: CSARDWGGADTQYF
cdr3_nt: TGCAGTGCTAGAGATTGGGGGGGCGCAGATACGCAGTATTTT
d_call: .
v_call: TRBV20-1
clone_size: few
j_call: TRBJ2-3

cdr3_aa: CASSFGRGTRGYTF
cdr3_nt: TGTGCCAGCAGTTTCGGCAGGGGAACGCGTGGCTACACCTTC
d_call: .
v_call: TRBV12-3/TRBV12-4
clone_size: few
j_call: TRBJ1-2

cdr3_aa: CASRAGGVQETQYF
cdr3_nt: TGTGCCAGTAGGGCGGGGGGAGTCCAAGAGACCCAGTACTTC
d_call: TRBD2
v_call: TRBV19
clone_size: medium-sized
j_call: TRBJ2-5

cdr3_aa: CASSFVDLRGTEAFF
cdr3_nt: TGTGCCAGCAGTTTCGTGGACCTAAGGGGAACTGAAGCTTTCTTT
d_call: .
v_call: TRBV27
clone_size: .
j_call: TRBJ1-1

cdr3_aa: CASSLLPGSPQETQYF
cdr3_nt: TGTGCCAGCAGTTTACTCCCAGGGTCCCCACAAGAGACCCAGTACTTC
d_call: .
v_call: TRBV28
clone_size: .
j_call: TRBJ2-5

cdr3_aa: CASSYRPTAENTIYF
cdr3_nt: TGTGCCAGCAGTTACCGCCCGACAGCCGAAAACACCATATATTTT
d_call: .
v_call: TRBV6-5
clone_size: .
j_call: TRBJ1-3

cdr3_aa: CASRSLGQPDEGAFF
cdr3_nt: TGTGCCAGCAGGTCCCTTGGGCAGCCTGACGAAGGGGCTTTCTTT
d_call: .
v_call: TRBV6-1
clone_size: .
j_call: TRBJ1-1

cdr3_aa: CAISPTENTGELFF
cdr3_nt: TGTGCCATCAGCCCTACAGAGAACACCGGGGAGCTGTTTTTT
d_call: .
v_call: TRBV10-3
clone_size: .
j_call: TRBJ2-2

cdr3_aa: CATSRDDDSYYGYTF
cdr3_nt: TGTGCCACCAGCCGGGATGACGACAGCTACTATGGCTACACCTTC
d_call: .
v_call: TRBV15
clone_size: few
j_call: TRBJ1-2

cdr3_aa: CASSSSTTGLSNQPQHF
cdr3_nt: TGTGCCAGCAGCTCCTCCACGACAGGGCTGTCTAATCAGCCCCAGCATTTT
d_call: TRBD1
v_call: TRBV7-9
clone_size: few
j_call: TRBJ1-5

cdr3_aa: CASSRQGPGCEQYF
cdr3_nt: TGTGCCAGCAGCCGTCAGGGACCAGGCTGCGAGCAGTACTTC
d_call: .
v_call: TRBV5-4
clone_size: .
j_call: TRBJ2-7

cdr3_aa: CASSAGTVSSGNTIYF
cdr3_nt: TGTGCCAGCAGTGCCGGGACTGTTAGCTCTGGAAACACCATATATTTT
d_call: .
v_call: TRBV6-1
clone_size: .
j_call: TRBJ1-3

cdr3_aa: CASSDSSTGELFF
cdr3_nt: TGTGCCAGCAGTGACTCTAGCACCGGGGAGCTGTTTTTT
d_call: .
v_call: TRBV6-4
clone_size: medium-sized
j_call: TRBJ2-2

cdr3_aa: CAISEPPEGGNTIYF
cdr3_nt: TGTGCCATCAGTGAGCCCCCGGAGGGAGGAAACACCATATATTTT
d_call: .
v_call: TRBV10-3
clone_size: .
j_call: TRBJ1-3

cdr3_aa: CASSFRPFYGYTF
cdr3_nt: TGTGCCAGCAGTTTTAGGCCTTTCTATGGCTACACCTTC
d_call: .
v_call: TRBV28
clone_size: few
j_call: TRBJ1-2

cdr3_aa: CASSYSGVAGGYTF
cdr3_nt: TGTGCCAGCAGTTACTCGGGGGTCGCCGGTGGCTACACCTTC
d_call: .
v_call: TRBV6-5
clone_size: few
j_call: TRBJ1-2

cdr3_aa: CASSYGATGAGAEAFF
cdr3_nt: TGTGCCAGCAGTTATGGTGCGACAGGGGCGGGGGCTGAAGCTTTCTTT
d_call: TRBD1
v_call: TRBV6-5
clone_size: few
j_call: TRBJ1-1

cdr3_aa: CASRGGTSGLRETQYF
cdr3_nt: TGTGCCAGTAGAGGGGGGACTAGCGGGCTGCGGGAGACCCAGTACTTC
d_call: TRBD2
v_call: TRBV27
clone_size: few
j_call: TRBJ2-5

cdr3_aa: CASSMRGDTGELFF
cdr3_nt: TGTGCCAGTAGTATGAGGGGCGACACCGGGGAGCTGTTTTTT
d_call: .
v_call: TRBV19
clone_size: few
j_call: TRBJ2-2

cdr3_aa: CASSAGTPNTGELFF
cdr3_nt: TGCGCCAGCAGTGCCGGGACACCGAACACCGGGGAGCTGTTTTTT
d_call: .
v_call: TRBV10-1
clone_size: few
j_call: TRBJ2-2

cdr3_aa: CATSDSLAGGTDTQYF
cdr3_nt: TGTGCCACCAGTGATTCTTTAGCGGGGGGCACAGATACGCAGTATTTT
d_call: TRBD2
v_call: TRBV24-1
clone_size: .
j_call: TRBJ2-3

cdr3_aa: CSASETANSGNTIYF
cdr3_nt: TGCAGTGCTAGTGAGACAGCTAACTCTGGAAACACCATATATTTT
d_call: .
v_call: TRBV20-1
clone_size: few
j_call: TRBJ1-3

cdr3_aa: CASSRSGQPYNEQFF
cdr3_nt: TGTGCCAGCAGTCGTTCGGGACAACCCTACAATGAGCAGTTCTTC
d_call: .
v_call: TRBV16
clone_size: few
j_call: TRBJ2-1

cdr3_aa: CASSSGGYEQYF
cdr3_nt: TGTGCCAGCAGCTCGGGGGGGTACGAGCAGTACTTC
d_call: TRBD2
v_call: TRBV11-2
clone_size: .
j_call: TRBJ2-7

cdr3_aa: CAGVGQGPHEQYF
cdr3_nt: TGTGCCGGGGTGGGACAGGGGCCCCACGAGCAGTACTTC
d_call: TRBD1
v_call: TRBV7-9
clone_size: few
j_call: TRBJ2-7

cdr3_aa: CASSYTQGTEAFF
cdr3_nt: TGTGCCAGCAGTTACACACAGGGGACTGAAGCTTTCTTT
d_call: TRBD1
v_call: TRBV6-2/TRBV6-3
clone_size: .
j_call: TRBJ1-1

cdr3_aa: CASSLLEGSNYGYTF
cdr3_nt: TGTGCCAGCAGCTTGCTGGAGGGATCGAACTATGGCTACACCTTC
d_call: .
v_call: TRBV5-4
clone_size: .
j_call: TRBJ1-2

cdr3_aa: CASSYGEPNQPQHF
cdr3_nt: TGTGCCAGCAGTTATGGGGAACCCAATCAGCCCCAGCATTTT
d_call: .
v_call: TRBV6-5
clone_size: few
j_call: TRBJ1-5

cdr3_aa: CAWSLGGDTQYF
cdr3_nt: TGTGCCTGGAGTTTAGGAGGGGATACGCAGTATTTT
d_call: .
v_call: TRBV30
clone_size: .
j_call: TRBJ2-3

cdr3_aa: CAWSVSGANVLTF
cdr3_nt: TGTGCCTGGAGTGTTTCGGGGGCCAACGTCCTGACTTTC
d_call: .
v_call: TRBV30
clone_size: .
j_call: TRBJ2-6